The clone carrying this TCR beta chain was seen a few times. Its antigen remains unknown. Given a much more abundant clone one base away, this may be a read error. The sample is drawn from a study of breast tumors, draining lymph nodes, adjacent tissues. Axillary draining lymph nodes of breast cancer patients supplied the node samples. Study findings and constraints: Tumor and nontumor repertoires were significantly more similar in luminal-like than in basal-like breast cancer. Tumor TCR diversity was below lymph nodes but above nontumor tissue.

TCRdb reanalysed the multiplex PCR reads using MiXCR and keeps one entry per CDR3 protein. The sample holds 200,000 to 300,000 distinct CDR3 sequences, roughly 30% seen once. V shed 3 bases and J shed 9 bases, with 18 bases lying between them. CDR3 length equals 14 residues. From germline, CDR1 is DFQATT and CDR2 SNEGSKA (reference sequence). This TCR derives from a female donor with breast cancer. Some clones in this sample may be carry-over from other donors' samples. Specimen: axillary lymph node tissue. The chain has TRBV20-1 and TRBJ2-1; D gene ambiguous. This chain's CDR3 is CSASPMGYNTEQFF. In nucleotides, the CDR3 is TGCAGTGCTAGTCCAATGGGTTACAACACTGAGCAGTTCTTC.